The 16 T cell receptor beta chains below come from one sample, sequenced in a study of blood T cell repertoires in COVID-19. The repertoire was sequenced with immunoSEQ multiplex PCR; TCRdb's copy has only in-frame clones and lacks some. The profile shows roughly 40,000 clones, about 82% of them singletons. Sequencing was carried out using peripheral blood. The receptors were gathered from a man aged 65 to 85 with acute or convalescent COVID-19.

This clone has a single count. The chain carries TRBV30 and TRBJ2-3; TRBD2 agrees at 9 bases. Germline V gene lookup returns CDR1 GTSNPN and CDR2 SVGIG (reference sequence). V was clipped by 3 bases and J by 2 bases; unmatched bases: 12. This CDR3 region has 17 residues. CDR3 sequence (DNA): TGTGCCTGGAGAGCTCTAGGGCGGGGGGGTCACACAGATACGCAGTATTTT. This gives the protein CAWRALGRGGHTDTQYF.

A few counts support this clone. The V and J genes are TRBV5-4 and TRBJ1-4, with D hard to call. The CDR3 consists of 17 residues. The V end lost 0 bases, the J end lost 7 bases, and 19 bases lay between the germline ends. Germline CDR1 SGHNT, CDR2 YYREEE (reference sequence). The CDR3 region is CASSLGGVGQVGEKLFF. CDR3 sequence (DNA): TGTGCCAGCAGCTTGGGCGGGGTAGGGCAGGTTGGTGAAAAACTGTTTTTT.

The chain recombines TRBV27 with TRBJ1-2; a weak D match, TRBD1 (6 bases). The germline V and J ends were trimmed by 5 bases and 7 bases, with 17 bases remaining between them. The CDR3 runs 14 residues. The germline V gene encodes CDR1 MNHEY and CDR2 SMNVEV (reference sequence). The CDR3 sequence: CASSTPTGSGGYTF. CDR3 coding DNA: TGTGCCAGCAGTACCCCTACAGGGAGTGGTGGCTACACCTTC.

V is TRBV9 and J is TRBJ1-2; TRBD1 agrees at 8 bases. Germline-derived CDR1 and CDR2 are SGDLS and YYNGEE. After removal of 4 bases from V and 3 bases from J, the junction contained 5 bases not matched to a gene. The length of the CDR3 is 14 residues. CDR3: CASSQGQAYYGYTF. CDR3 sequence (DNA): TGTGCCAGCAGCCAGGGACAGGCGTACTATGGCTACACCTTC.

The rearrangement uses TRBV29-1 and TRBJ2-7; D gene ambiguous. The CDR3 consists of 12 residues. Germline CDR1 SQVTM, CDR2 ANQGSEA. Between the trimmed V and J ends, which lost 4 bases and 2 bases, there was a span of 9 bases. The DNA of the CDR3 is TGCAGCGTTGGGCCAGGCGCCTACGAGCAGTACTTC. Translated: CSVGPGAYEQYF.

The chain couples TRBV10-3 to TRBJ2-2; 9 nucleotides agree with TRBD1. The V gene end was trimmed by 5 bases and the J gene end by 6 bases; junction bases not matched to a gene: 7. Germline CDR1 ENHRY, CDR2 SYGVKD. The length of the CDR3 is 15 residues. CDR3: CAISQGQGYAGELFF. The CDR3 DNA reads TGTGCCATCAGTCAGGGACAGGGCTACGCCGGGGAGCTGTTTTTT.

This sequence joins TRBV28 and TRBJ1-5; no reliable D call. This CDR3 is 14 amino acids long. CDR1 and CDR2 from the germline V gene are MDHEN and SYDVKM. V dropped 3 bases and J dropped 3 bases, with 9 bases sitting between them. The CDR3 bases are TGTGCCAGCAGTTTCCGGGAGGTCAATCAGCCCCAGCATTTT. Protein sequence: CASSFREVNQPQHF.

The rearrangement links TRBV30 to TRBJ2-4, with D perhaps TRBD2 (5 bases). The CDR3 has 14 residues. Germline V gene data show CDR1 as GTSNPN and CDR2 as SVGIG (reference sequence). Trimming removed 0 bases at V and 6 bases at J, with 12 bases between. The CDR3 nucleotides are TGTGCCTGGAGTGTGGGGTTCGGGATAAACATTCAGTACTTC. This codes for CAWSVGFGINIQYF. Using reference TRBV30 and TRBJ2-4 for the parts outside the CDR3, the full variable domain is SQTIHQWPATLVQPVGSPLSLECTVEGTSNPNLYWYRQAAGRGLQLLFYSVGIGQISSEVPQNLSASRPQDRQFILSSKKLLLSDSGFYLCAWSVGFGINIQYFGAGTRLSVL.

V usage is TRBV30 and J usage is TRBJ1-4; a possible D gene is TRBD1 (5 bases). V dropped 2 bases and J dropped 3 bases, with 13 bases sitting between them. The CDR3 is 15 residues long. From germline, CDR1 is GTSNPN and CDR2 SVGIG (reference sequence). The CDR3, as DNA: TGTGCCTGGAGTTTCCAGGGTGGATCTAATGAAAAACTGTTTTTT. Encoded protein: CAWSFQGGSNEKLFF. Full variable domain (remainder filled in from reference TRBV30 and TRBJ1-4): SQTIHQWPATLVQPVGSPLSLECTVEGTSNPNLYWYRQAAGRGLQLLFYSVGIGQISSEVPQNLSASRPQDRQFILSSKKLLLSDSGFYLCAWSFQGGSNEKLFFGSGTQLSVL.

CDR3 amino acids: CASSVTGVNEKLFF. Here the CDR3 DNA reads TGTGCCAGCAGCGTAACAGGTGTCAATGAAAAACTGTTTTTT. The chain recombines TRBV7-2 with TRBJ1-4, with a tentative D call TRBD1 (5 bases). The CDR3 is 14 amino acids. Per germline, CDR1 SGHTA and CDR2 FQGNSA. Trimming cost V 5 bases and J 5 bases, with 12 bases left between them.

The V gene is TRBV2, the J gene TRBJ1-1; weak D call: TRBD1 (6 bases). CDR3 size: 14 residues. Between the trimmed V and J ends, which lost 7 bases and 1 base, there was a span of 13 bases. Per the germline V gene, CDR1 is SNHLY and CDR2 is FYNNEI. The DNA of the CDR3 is TGTGCCAGCAAAGGGGGACGTGCGAACACTGAAGCTTTCTTT. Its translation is CASKGGRANTEAFF.

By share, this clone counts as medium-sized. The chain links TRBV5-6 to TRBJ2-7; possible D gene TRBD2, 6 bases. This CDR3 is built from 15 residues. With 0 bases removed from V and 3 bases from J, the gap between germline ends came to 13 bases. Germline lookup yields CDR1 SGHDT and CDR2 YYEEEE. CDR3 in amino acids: CASSLGAGSSYEQYF. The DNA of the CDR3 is TGTGCCAGCAGCTTGGGCGCCGGGAGTAGCTACGAGCAGTACTTC.

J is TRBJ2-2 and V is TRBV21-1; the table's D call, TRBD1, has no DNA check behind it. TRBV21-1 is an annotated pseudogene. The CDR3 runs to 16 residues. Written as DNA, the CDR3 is TGTGCCAGCAGCCCCCAGGGAAGCGACTCCACCGGGGAGCTGTTTTTT. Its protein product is CASSPQGSDSTGELFF.

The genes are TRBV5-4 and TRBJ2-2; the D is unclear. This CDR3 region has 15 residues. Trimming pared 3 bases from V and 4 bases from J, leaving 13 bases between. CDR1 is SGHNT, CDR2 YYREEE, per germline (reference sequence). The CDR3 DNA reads TGTGCCAGCAGCTCCGGTCTTAGGAGCACCGGGGAGCTGTTTTTT. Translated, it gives CASSSGLRSTGELFF. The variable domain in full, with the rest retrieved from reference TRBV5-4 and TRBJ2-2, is ETGVTQSPTHLIKTRGQQVTLRCSSQSGHNTVSWYQQALGQGPQFIFQYYREEENGRGNFPPRFSGLQFPNYSSELNVNALELDDSALYLCASSSGLRSTGELFFGEGSRLTVL.

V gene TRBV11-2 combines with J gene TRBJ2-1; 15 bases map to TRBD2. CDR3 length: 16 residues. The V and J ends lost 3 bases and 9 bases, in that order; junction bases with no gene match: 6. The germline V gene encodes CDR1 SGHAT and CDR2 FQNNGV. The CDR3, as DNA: TGTGCCAGCAGCTTGGGGACTAGCGGGAGGCAGGGTGAGCAGTTCTTC. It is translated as CASSLGTSGRQGEQFF.

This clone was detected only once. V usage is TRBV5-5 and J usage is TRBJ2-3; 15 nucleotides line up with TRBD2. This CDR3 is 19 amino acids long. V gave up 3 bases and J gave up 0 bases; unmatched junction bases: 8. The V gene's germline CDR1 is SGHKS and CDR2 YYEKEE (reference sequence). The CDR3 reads CASSWGLAGGISSTDTQYF. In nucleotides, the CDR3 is TGTGCCAGCAGCTGGGGACTAGCGGGGGGTATATCTAGCACAGATACGCAGTATTTT.